The 32 T cell receptor beta chains given below trace back to one sample, sequenced in a study of cytomegalovirus exposure and HLA in healthy donors. Produced via immunoSEQ multiplex PCR; TCRdb's table is partial and in-frame only. Among 140,000 or so clones, approximately 90% were seen once, and the ten largest hold about 6.4%. The specimen was PBMCs. Receptors originate from a woman aged 30 to 39 in good health and CMV-seropositive.

J is TRBJ2-7 and V is TRBV9; D not certain. CDR1 and CDR2 from the germline V gene are SGDLS and YYNGEE. The CDR3 sequence is 14 residues long. V lost 0 bases and J lost 6, with 13 bases in between. This CDR3 reads CASSVGQRNPEQYF. The DNA for the CDR3 is TGTGCCAGCAGCGTAGGCCAGAGGAACCCCGAGCAGTACTTC.

This chain uses TRBV2 with TRBJ2-2, with 11 bases matching TRBD1. The CDR3 runs 15 residues. V shed 1 base and J 6 bases; nucleotides not matched to a gene: 1. Germline CDR1 SNHLY, CDR2 FYNNEI. CDR3 DNA: TGTGCCAGCAGTGAAGAGGGACAGGGGGCCGGGGAGCTGTTTTTT. It is translated as CASSEEGQGAGELFF.

The chain recombines TRBV25-1 with TRBJ2-5; a possible D gene is TRBD2 (6 bases). This CDR3 contains 14 residues. V shed 2 bases and J shed 2 bases, with 9 bases lying between them. Germline CDR1 is MGHDK and CDR2 is SYGVNS. The CDR3 DNA sequence: TGTGCCAGCAGTGAACTCGGAGGGCAAGAGACCCAGTACTTC. Translating it yields CASSELGGQETQYF.

V is TRBV2 and J is TRBJ1-5; 10 bases align to TRBD1. The CDR3 is made up of 15 amino acids. The trim removed 4 bases at V and 6 bases at J, leaving 6 bases unmatched. Germline CDR1 SNHLY, CDR2 FYNNEI. In DNA, the CDR3 is TGTGCCAGCAGTGTGACAGGGGGCAACGTTCAGCCCCAGCATTTT. Encoded protein: CASSVTGGNVQPQHF.

The chain employs TRBV28 and TRBJ2-7, with a possible D match to TRBD1 (6 bases). V was trimmed by 4 bases and J by 4 bases, leaving 8 bases between them. CDR1 is MDHEN, CDR2 SYDVKM, per germline. The CDR3 loop spans 12 amino acids. In DNA, the CDR3 is TGTGCCAGCAGTTCCAGGGGATACGAGCAGTACTTC. Translating gives CASSSRGYEQYF.

The chain joins TRBV15 to TRBJ2-6, with D unclear. The V end was cut by 3 bases, the J end by 0 bases, with 15 bases between. The V gene's germline CDR1 is LNHNV and CDR2 YYDKDF (reference sequence). The CDR3 sequence is 18 residues long. CDR3 region: CATSSGSGFRSGANVLTF. The CDR3 DNA is TGTGCCACCAGCAGTGGATCAGGCTTTCGCTCTGGGGCCAACGTCCTGACTTTC.

This chain joins TRBV18 and TRBJ2-3, with 9 bases that match TRBD1. Looked up from germline, CDR1 is KGHSH and CDR2 is LQKENI. This CDR3 has 16 residues. V was clipped by 3 bases and J by 4 bases; unmatched bases: 8. CDR3: CASSPATGGNADTQYF. CDR3 nucleotides: TGTGCCAGCTCACCTGCGACAGGGGGGAACGCAGATACGCAGTATTTT. Drawing the rest from reference TRBV18 and TRBJ2-3, the complete variable domain is NAGVMQNPRHLVRRRGQEARLRCSPMKGHSHVYWYRQLPEEGLKFMVYLQKENIIDESGMPKERFSAEFPKEGPSILRIQQVVRGDSAAYFCASSPATGGNADTQYFGPGTRLTVL.

As to this clone: Other DNA sequences from this sample encode an identical CDR3 as well. The CDR3: CASSPDRGPSYEQYF. For the CDR3, the DNA is TGCGCCAGCAGCCCCGACAGGGGACCTTCCTACGAGCAGTACTTC. The rearrangement uses TRBV5-1 and TRBJ2-7, with 8 bases lining up with TRBD1. The CDR3 covers 15 residues. Trimming removed 4 bases from V and 1 base from J; junction bases left unmatched: 7. Germline CDR1 reads SGHRS; CDR2 reads YFSETQ.

The CDR3 DNA is TGTGCCAGTAGTACTCCCAGGGCAACTAATGAAAAACTGTTTTTT. This translates into CASSTPRATNEKLFF. This chain uses TRBV19 with TRBJ1-4, with D possibly matching TRBD1 (5 bases). CDR1 LNHDA and CDR2 SQIVND come from the germline V gene (reference sequence). CDR3 length equals 15 residues. V dropped 4 bases and J dropped 0 bases, with 9 bases sitting between them.

V is TRBV28 and J is TRBJ2-6; TRBD2 matches 8 bases. V was pared by 2 bases and J by 12 bases, with 12 bases of the junction left unmatched. The CDR3 has 16 residues. Germline CDR1 reads MDHEN; CDR2 reads SYDVKM. CDR3 region: CASSLERELEVSVLTF. CDR3 DNA: TGTGCCAGCAGTTTAGAGCGGGAGTTAGAGGTCAGCGTCCTGACTTTC.

This clone was detected once. This chain uses TRBV5-1 with TRBJ2-5; 8 bases are shared with TRBD2. CDR3 length: 17 amino acids. J was trimmed by 4 bases and V by 2 bases; bases with no gene match: 13. Looked up from germline, CDR1 is SGHRS and CDR2 is YFSETQ. CDR3 protein: CASSFGLAASLLETQYF. DNA for the CDR3: TGCGCCAGCAGCTTTGGACTAGCTGCCTCTTTGTTAGAGACCCAGTACTTC.

As DNA, the CDR3 is TGTGCCAGCAGTGAAGAATTAACCGGGACTGACAATGAGCAGTTCTTC. Translated: CASSEELTGTDNEQFF. The rearrangement joins TRBV2 to TRBJ2-1; a weak D match, TRBD2 (6 bases). This CDR3 has 16 amino acids. Germline assignment: CDR1 SNHLY and CDR2 FYNNEI. Trimming cost V 1 base and J 5 bases, with 15 bases left between them.

Comment on this clone: The same CDR3 also results from other DNA sequences found in this sample. This chain links TRBV6-5 with TRBJ1-2; tentative D call: TRBD1 (5 bases). The V gene's germline CDR1 is MNHEY and CDR2 SVGAGI. CDR3 size: 12 residues. Between the trimmed V and J ends, which lost 8 bases and 2 bases, there was a span of 9 bases. DNA for the CDR3: TGTGCCAGCCGTACAGGCAACTATGGCTACACCTTC. Translated, it gives CASRTGNYGYTF.

The chain recombines TRBV6-5 with TRBJ2-1, with TRBD2 identical over 13 bases. CDR3 size: 15 residues. J was trimmed by 12 bases and V by 5 bases; bases with no gene match: 10. Per germline, CDR1 MNHEY and CDR2 SVGAGI. CDR3 amino acids: CASSPGLAGAIGQFF. The CDR3 DNA reads TGTGCCAGCAGTCCCGGACTAGCGGGAGCTATCGGGCAGTTCTTC.

As for this clone: Sequence at one end of the junction differs from germline and may be a read error. The DNA for the CDR3 is TGCGCCAGCAGCTTGGGGGGACAGTCCTTCAATGAGCAGTTCTTC. Translating gives CASSLGGQSFNEQFF. The V and J genes are TRBV5-1 and TRBJ2-1; 7 bases map to TRBD1. This CDR3 has 15 amino acids. Looked up from germline, CDR1 is SGHRS and CDR2 is YFSETQ.

CDR3 protein: CASSPTGVIGNTIYF. In DNA form, the CDR3 reads TGTGCCAGCAGTCCCACAGGGGTTATTGGAAACACCATATATTTT. This chain uses TRBV27 with TRBJ1-3, with 7 bases matching TRBD1. The ends lost 5 bases at V and 3 bases at J; junction bases unmatched: 7. CDR3 length: 15 residues. Germline values: CDR1 MNHEY, CDR2 SMNVEV (reference sequence).

The genes are TRBV11-2 and TRBJ2-5; the match to TRBD2 covers 10 bases. Per the germline V gene, CDR1 is SGHAT and CDR2 is FQNNGV. The CDR3 has 17 residues. Trimming removed 0 bases from V and 5 bases from J; junction bases left unmatched: 9. In DNA, the CDR3 is TGTGCCAGCAGCTTAGACCTAGCGGGGGTACAAACGGAGACCCAGTACTTC. It yields the protein CASSLDLAGVQTETQYF.

This clone has only one observation. CDR3 amino acids: CASSLARDRESVEQFF. The CDR3 nucleotides read TGCGCCAGCAGCTTGGCCCGGGACAGGGAAAGTGTTGAGCAGTTCTTC. The chain links TRBV5-1 to TRBJ2-1; 9 bases agree with TRBD1. V gave up 0 bases and J gave up 9 bases; unmatched junction bases: 10. Germline CDR1 reads SGHRS; CDR2 reads YFSETQ. The CDR3 is made up of 16 amino acids. The full variable domain, rest sourced from reference TRBV5-1 and TRBJ2-1, is KAGVTQTPRYLIKTRGQQVTLSCSPISGHRSVSWYQQTPGQGLQFLFEYFSETQRNKGNFPGRFSGRQFSNSRSEMNVSTLELGDSALYLCASSLARDRESVEQFFGPGTRLTVL.

The chain carries TRBV11-2 and TRBJ2-2; D unclear. The CDR3 extends over 13 amino acids. Trimming stripped 1 base from V and 6 bases from J, with 6 bases between. Germline V gene data show CDR1 as SGHAT and CDR2 as FQNNGV. The CDR3 spells CASSLGLPGELFF. CDR3 coding DNA: TGTGCCAGCAGCTTAGGGCTGCCCGGGGAGCTGTTTTTT.

J is TRBJ2-3 and V is TRBV2; weak D call: TRBD1 (6 bases). V lost 1 base and J 1 base, leaving 9 bases between the germline ends. Germline-derived CDR1 and CDR2 are SNHLY and FYNNEI. The CDR3 extends over 15 amino acids. The CDR3 sequence: CASSEGQVGTDTQYF. The CDR3 nucleotides read TGTGCCAGCAGTGAAGGACAGGTGGGCACAGATACGCAGTATTTT.

This chain uses TRBV2 with TRBJ2-5; 8 nucleotides line up with TRBD1. This CDR3 comprises 13 residues. J was trimmed by 5 bases and V by 6 bases; bases with no gene match: 5. Germline assignment: CDR1 SNHLY and CDR2 FYNNEI. CDR3 in DNA: TGTGCCAGCAGCCAGGGGGCCTGGGAGACCCAGTACTTC. It is translated as CASSQGAWETQYF. Complete variable domain (other parts from reference TRBV2 and TRBJ2-5): EPEVTQTPSHQVTQMGQEVILRCVPISNHLYFYWYRQILGQKVEFLVSFYNNEISEKSEIFDDQFSVERPDGSNFTLKIRSTKLEDSAMYFCASSQGAWETQYFGPGTRLLVL.

This chain links TRBV28 with TRBJ2-7, with a possible D match to TRBD2 (6 bases). The V and J ends lost 2 bases and 5 bases respectively, with 13 bases between them. CDR3 length: 14 residues. Per the germline V gene, CDR1 is MDHEN and CDR2 is SYDVKM. The CDR3 sequence: CASSLRGVVHEQYF. The CDR3 nucleotides read TGTGCCAGCAGTTTACGCGGGGTCGTGCACGAGCAGTACTTC.

The chain uses TRBV7-8 and TRBJ1-1; a weak D match, TRBD1 (5 bases). Looked up from germline, CDR1 is SGHVS and CDR2 is FQNEAQ. The CDR3 consists of 13 residues. V was clipped by 5 bases and J by 2 bases, with 9 bases between them. The CDR3 bases are TGTGCCAGCAGCCTCGACAGTAACACTGAAGCTTTCTTT. Translated: CASSLDSNTEAFF.

The chain joins TRBV18 to TRBJ2-3, with 8 bases aligning to TRBD2. The CDR3 sequence is 13 residues long. The junction had 1 base not matched to a gene; V was cut back by 4 bases and J by 4 bases. Germline CDR1 reads KGHSH; CDR2 reads LQKENI. The CDR3 DNA reads as TGTGCCAGCTCACTGGGACTAGCAGATACGCAGTATTTT. This sequence encodes CASSLGLADTQYF.

The J gene is TRBJ1-4, the V gene TRBV5-4; a possible D gene is TRBD1 (6 bases). The V gene's germline CDR1 is SGHNT and CDR2 YYREEE (reference sequence). The CDR3 extends over 15 amino acids. V was clipped by 4 bases and J by 3 bases, with 13 bases between them. CDR3 in amino acids: CASSAGDTPNEKLFF. Written as DNA, the CDR3 is TGTGCCAGCAGCGCGGGGGACACCCCTAATGAAAAACTGTTTTTT.

The gene calls are TRBV5-1 and TRBJ1-4; D is undetermined. Trimming removed 2 bases at V and 0 bases at J, with 17 bases between. The CDR3 length is 18 residues. CDR1 is SGHRS and CDR2 is YFSETQ in the germline V gene. The CDR3 spells CASSLSPSPQATNEKLFF. In DNA form, the CDR3 reads TGCGCCAGCAGCTTAAGCCCCTCACCGCAAGCAACTAATGAAAAACTGTTTTTT. Filled out from reference TRBV5-1 and TRBJ1-4, the complete variable domain reads KAGVTQTPRYLIKTRGQQVTLSCSPISGHRSVSWYQQTPGQGLQFLFEYFSETQRNKGNFPGRFSGRQFSNSRSEMNVSTLELGDSALYLCASSLSPSPQATNEKLFFGSGTQLSVL.

The chain links TRBV2 to TRBJ2-7; possible D gene TRBD1, 5 bases. The V end lost 5 bases, the J end lost 1 base, and 12 bases lay between the germline ends. Per germline, CDR1 SNHLY and CDR2 FYNNEI. CDR3 size: 14 residues. The CDR3 reads CASSWTRVSYEQYF. CDR3 DNA sequence: TGTGCCAGCAGTTGGACACGAGTTTCCTACGAGCAGTACTTC.

The genes are TRBV9 and TRBJ2-1; D is possibly TRBD1 (6 bases). V shed 1 base and J shed 4 bases, with 12 bases lying between them. Germline V gene lookup returns CDR1 SGDLS and CDR2 YYNGEE. This CDR3 contains 15 residues. For the CDR3, the DNA is TGTGCCAGCAGCGTACGAGCAGGGGTATACAATGAGCAGTTCTTC. The encoded protein is CASSVRAGVYNEQFF.

This sequence joins TRBV28 and TRBJ1-5; 12 bases are shared with TRBD1. The CDR3 loop spans 15 amino acids. The V segment lost 5 bases and the J segment 5 bases; nucleotides outside the gene matches: 4. Germline V gene sequence: CDR1 MDHEN, CDR2 SYDVKM. CDR3 DNA: TGTGCCAGCAGTCGGGACAGGGGGCCCTATCAGCCCCAGCATTTT. It is translated as CASSRDRGPYQPQHF.

V and J are TRBV27 and TRBJ2-5; D may be TRBD1 (6 bases). V dropped 2 bases and J dropped 5 bases, with 18 bases sitting between them. The CDR3 runs to 16 residues. CDR1 and CDR2 from the germline V gene are MNHEY and SMNVEV (reference sequence). DNA for the CDR3: TGTGCCAGCAGTTTAATAAGGGGGAGTGGGAAGGAGACCCAGTACTTC. It encodes CASSLIRGSGKETQYF.

This clone was recorded once. In DNA, the CDR3 is TGTGCCAGCAGCTCAAACCAAGAGACCCAGTACTTC. This translates into CASSSNQETQYF. The chain couples TRBV5-4 to TRBJ2-5; no reliable D call. The germline V gene has CDR1 SGHNT and CDR2 YYREEE (reference sequence). This CDR3 comprises 12 residues. V lost 3 bases to trimming and J lost 0 bases, with 3 bases between them.

This CDR3 reads CSSRGDRAYNEQFF. DNA of the CDR3: TGCAGCTCGCGTGGGGACAGGGCCTACAATGAGCAGTTCTTC. This rearrangement joins TRBV29-1 to TRBJ2-1, with 9 nucleotides matching TRBD1. Germline V gives CDR1 SQVTM, CDR2 ANQGSEA. The CDR3 loop spans 14 amino acids. The ends lost 8 bases at V and 2 bases at J; junction bases unmatched: 7.